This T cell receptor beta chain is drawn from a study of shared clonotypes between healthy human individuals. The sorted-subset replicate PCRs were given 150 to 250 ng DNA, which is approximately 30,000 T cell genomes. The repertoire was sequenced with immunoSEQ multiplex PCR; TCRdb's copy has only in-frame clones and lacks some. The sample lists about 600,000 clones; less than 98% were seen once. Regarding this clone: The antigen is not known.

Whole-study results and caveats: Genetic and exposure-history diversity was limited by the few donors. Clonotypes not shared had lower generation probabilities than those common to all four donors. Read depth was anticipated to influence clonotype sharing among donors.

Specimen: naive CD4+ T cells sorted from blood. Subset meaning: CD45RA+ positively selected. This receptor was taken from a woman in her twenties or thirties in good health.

CDR3 DNA: TGTGCCAGCAGGAGAGACAGTACCAATGAAAAACTGTTTTTT. Protein product: CASRRDSTNEKLFF. The J gene is TRBJ1-4, the V gene TRBV2; tentatively, D is TRBD1 (5 bases). Germline V CDR1 and CDR2: SNHLY, FYNNEI. The CDR3 contains 14 residues. Trimming pared 6 bases from V and 5 bases from J, leaving 13 bases between.